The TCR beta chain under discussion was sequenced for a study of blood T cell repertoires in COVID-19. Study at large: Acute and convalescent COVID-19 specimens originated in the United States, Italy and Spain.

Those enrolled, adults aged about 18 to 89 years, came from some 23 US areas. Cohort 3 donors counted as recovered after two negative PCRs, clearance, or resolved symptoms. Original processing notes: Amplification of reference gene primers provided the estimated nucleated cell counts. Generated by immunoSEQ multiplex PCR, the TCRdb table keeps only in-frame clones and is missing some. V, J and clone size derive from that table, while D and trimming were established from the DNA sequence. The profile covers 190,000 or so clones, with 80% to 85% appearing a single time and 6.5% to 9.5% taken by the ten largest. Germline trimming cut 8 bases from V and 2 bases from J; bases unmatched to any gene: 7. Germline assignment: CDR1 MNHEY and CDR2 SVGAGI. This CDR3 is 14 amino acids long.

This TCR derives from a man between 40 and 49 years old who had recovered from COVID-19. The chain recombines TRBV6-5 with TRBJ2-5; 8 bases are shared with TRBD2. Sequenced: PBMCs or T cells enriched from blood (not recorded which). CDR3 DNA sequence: TGTGCCAGCGTCCAAACTAGCGGACAAGAGACCCAGTACTTC. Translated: CASVQTSGQETQYF.